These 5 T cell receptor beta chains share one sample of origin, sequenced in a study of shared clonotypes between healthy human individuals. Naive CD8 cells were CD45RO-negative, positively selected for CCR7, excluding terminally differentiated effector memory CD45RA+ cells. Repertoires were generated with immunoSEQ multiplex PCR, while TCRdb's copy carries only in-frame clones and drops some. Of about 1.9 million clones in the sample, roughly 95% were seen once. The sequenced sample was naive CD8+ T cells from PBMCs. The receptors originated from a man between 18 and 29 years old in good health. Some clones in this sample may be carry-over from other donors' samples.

CDR3 bases: TGTGCCAGCAGCTTAGTTGGCAGGGGGCTCGCTGAAGCTTTCTTT. Amino acid sequence: CASSLVGRGLAEAFF. The chain couples TRBV7-9 to TRBJ1-1, with 8 bases that match TRBD1. The J segment lost 6 bases and the V segment lost 1 base, leaving 7 bases of the junction unmatched. Looked up from germline, CDR1 is SEHNR and CDR2 is FQNEAQ (reference sequence). The length of the CDR3 is 15 residues. The variable domain in full, with the rest retrieved from reference TRBV7-9 and TRBJ1-1, is DTGVSQNPRHKITKRGQNVTFRCDPISEHNRLYWYRQTLGQGPEFLTYFQNEAQLEKSRLLSDRFSAERPKGSFSTLEIQRTEQGDSAMYLCASSLVGRGLAEAFFGQGTRLTVV.

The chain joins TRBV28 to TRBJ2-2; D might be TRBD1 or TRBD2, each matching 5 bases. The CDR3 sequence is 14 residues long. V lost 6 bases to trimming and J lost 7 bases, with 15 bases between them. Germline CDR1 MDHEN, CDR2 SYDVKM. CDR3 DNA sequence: TGTGCCAGCAGCTATATTTTGGGGGACGGGGAGCTGTTTTTT. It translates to CASSYILGDGELFF.

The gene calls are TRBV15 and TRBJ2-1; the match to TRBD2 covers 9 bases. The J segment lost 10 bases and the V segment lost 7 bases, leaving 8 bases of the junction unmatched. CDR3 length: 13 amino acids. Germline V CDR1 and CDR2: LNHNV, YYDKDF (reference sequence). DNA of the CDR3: TGTGCCACCATGGCTAGCGGGACTGGGGAGCAGTTCTTC. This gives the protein CATMASGTGEQFF.

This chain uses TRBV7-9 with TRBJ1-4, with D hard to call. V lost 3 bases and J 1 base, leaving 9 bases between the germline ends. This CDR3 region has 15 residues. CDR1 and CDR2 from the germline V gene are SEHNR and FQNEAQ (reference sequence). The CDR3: CASSLPRGTNEKLFF. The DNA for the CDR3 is TGTGCCAGCAGCTTGCCCCGTGGAACTAATGAAAAACTGTTTTTT.

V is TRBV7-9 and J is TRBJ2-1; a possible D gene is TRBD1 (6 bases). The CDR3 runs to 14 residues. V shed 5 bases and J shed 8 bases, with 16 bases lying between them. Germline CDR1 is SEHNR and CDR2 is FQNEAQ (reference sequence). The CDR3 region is CASSTITGFHEQFF. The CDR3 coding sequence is TGTGCCAGCAGCACCATTACAGGGTTTCATGAGCAGTTCTTC. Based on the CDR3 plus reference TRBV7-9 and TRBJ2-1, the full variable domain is DTGVSQNPRHKITKRGQNVTFRCDPISEHNRLYWYRQTLGQGPEFLTYFQNEAQLEKSRLLSDRFSAERPKGSFSTLEIQRTEQGDSAMYLCASSTITGFHEQFFGPGTRLTVL.